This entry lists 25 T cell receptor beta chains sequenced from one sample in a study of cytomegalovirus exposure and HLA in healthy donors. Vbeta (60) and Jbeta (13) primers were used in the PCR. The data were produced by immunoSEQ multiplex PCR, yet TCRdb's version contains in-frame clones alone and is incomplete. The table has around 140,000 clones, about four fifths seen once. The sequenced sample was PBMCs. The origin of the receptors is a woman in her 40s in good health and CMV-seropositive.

CDR3 sequence (DNA): TGTGCCAGCAGTTCGTTAGCGGGAGAGGGCTACGAGCAGTACTTC. It codes for CASSSLAGEGYEQYF. V gene TRBV6-5 combines with J gene TRBJ2-7, with 9 bases identical to TRBD2. Germline-derived CDR1 and CDR2 are MNHEY and SVGAGI. The CDR3 spans 15 residues. Losses at the gene ends were 4 bases for V and 3 bases for J; bases not matched to a gene: 7.

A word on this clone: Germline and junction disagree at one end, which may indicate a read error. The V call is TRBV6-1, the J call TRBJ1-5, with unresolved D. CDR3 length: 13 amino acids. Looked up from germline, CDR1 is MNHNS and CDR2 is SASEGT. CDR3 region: CASSEYRDQAQHF. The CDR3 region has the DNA TGTGCCAGCAGTGAATATCGGGATCAGGCCCAGCATTTT.

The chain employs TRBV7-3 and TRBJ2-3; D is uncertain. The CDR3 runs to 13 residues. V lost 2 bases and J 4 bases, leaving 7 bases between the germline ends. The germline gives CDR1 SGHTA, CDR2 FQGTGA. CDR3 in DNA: TGTGCCAGCAGCTTAGCGTTAGCAGATACGCAGTATTTT. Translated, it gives CASSLALADTQYF.

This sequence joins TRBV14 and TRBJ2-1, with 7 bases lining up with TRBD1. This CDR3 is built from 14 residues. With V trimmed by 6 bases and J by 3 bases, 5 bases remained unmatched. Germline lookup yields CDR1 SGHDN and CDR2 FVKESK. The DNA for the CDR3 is TGTGCCAGCAGACACCGGGACAGCTACAATGAGCAGTTCTTC. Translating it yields CASRHRDSYNEQFF.

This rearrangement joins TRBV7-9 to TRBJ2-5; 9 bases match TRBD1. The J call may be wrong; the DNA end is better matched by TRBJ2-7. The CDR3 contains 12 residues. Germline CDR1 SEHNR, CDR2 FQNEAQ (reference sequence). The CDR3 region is CASGQGYYEQYF. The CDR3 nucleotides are TGTGCCAGCGGACAGGGGTACTACGAGCAGTACTTC.

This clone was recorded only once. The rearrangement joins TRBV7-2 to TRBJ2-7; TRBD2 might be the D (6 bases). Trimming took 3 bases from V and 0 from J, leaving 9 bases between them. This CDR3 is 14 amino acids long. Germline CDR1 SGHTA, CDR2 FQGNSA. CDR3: CASSFMRDSYEQYF. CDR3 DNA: TGTGCCAGCAGCTTCATGCGGGACTCCTACGAGCAGTACTTC.

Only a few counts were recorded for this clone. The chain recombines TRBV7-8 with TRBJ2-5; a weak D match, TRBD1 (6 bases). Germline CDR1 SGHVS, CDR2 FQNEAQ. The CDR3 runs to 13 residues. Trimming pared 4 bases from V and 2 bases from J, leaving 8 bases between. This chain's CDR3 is CASSYDRQETQYF. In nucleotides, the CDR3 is TGTGCCAGCAGCTACGACAGGCAAGAGACCCAGTACTTC.

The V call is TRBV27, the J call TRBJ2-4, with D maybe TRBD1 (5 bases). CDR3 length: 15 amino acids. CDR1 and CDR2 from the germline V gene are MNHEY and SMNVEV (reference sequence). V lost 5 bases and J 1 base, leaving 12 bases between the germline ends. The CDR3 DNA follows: TGTGCCAGCAGTAAGACAGACCCCGCCAAAAACATTCAGTACTTC. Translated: CASSKTDPAKNIQYF.

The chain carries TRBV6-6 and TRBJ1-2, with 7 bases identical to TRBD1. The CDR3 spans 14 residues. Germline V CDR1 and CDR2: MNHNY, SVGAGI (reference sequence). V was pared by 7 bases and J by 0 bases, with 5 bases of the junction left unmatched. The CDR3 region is CASTRQGPNYGYTF. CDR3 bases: TGTGCCAGCACGCGACAGGGACCTAACTATGGCTACACCTTC.

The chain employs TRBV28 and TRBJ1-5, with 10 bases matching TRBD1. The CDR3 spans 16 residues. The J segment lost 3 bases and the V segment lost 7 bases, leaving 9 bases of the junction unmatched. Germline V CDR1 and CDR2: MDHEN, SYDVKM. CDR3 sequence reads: CASKGTGALFNQPQHF. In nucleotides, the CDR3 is TGTGCCAGCAAGGGGACAGGGGCCCTCTTCAATCAGCCCCAGCATTTT.

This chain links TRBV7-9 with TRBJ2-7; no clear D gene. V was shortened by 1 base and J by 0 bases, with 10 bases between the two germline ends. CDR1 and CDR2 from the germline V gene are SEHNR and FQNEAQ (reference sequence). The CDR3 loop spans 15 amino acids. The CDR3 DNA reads TGTGCCAGCAGCTTAGACGGGTCCCTCTCCTACGAGCAGTACTTC. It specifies CASSLDGSLSYEQYF.

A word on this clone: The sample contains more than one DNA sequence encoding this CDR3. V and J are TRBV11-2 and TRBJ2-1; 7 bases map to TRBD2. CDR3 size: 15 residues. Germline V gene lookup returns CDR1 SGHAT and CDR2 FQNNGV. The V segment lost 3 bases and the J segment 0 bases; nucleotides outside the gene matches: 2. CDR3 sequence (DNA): TGTGCCAGCAGCTTGGGCGGGAGCTCCTACAATGAGCAGTTCTTC. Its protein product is CASSLGGSSYNEQFF.

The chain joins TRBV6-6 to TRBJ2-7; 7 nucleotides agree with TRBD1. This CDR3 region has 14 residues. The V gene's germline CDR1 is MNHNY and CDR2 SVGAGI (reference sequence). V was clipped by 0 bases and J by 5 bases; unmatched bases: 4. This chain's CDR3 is CASSYSTGAHEQYF. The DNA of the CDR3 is TGTGCCAGCAGTTACTCCACAGGGGCCCACGAGCAGTACTTC.

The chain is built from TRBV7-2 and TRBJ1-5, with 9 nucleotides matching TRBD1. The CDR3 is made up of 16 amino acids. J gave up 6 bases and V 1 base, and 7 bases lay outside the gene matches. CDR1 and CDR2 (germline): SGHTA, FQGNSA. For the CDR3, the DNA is TGTGCCAGCAGCTTAGGAGATACAGGGGGCTTTCAGCCCCAGCATTTT. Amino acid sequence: CASSLGDTGGFQPQHF.

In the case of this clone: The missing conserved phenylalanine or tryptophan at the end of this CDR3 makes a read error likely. The CDR3 protein is CASRPAGGAYTEAFL. CDR3 DNA: TGTGCCAGCAGGCCGGCAGGGGGCGCCTACACTGAAGCTTTCCTT. The chain combines TRBV6-1 with TRBJ1-1; 8 bases line up with TRBD1. Trimming removed 6 bases from V and 3 bases from J; junction bases left unmatched: 9. Germline V gene data show CDR1 as MNHNS and CDR2 as SASEGT. This CDR3 has 15 residues.

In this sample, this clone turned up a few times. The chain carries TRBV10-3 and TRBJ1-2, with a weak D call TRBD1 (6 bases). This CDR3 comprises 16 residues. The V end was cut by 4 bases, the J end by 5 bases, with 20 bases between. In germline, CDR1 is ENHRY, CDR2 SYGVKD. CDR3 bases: TGTGCCATCAGTGTCTCTACAGGGTTGGTGAGATATGGCTACACCTTC. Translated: CAISVSTGLVRYGYTF.

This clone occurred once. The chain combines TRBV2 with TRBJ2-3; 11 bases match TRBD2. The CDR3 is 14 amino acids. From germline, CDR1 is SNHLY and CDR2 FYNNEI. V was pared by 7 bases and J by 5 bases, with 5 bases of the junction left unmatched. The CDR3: CASNIAGGVDTQYF. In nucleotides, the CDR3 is TGTGCCAGCAACATAGCGGGAGGGGTAGATACGCAGTATTTT.

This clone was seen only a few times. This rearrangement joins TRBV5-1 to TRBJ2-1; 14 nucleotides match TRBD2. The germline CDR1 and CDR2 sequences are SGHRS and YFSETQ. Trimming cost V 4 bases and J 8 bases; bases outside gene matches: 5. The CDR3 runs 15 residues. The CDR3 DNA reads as TGCGCCAGCAGCATAGGGACTAGCGGGAGCGATGAGCAGTTCTTC. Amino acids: CASSIGTSGSDEQFF.

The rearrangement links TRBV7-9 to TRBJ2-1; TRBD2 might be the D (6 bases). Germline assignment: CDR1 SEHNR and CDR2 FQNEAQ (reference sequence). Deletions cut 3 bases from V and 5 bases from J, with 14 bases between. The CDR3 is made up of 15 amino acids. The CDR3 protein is CASSLEGSSNNEQFF. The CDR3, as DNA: TGTGCCAGCAGCTTGGAGGGGTCGTCTAACAATGAGCAGTTCTTC. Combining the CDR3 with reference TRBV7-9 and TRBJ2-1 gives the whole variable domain DTGVSQNPRHKITKRGQNVTFRCDPISEHNRLYWYRQTLGQGPEFLTYFQNEAQLEKSRLLSDRFSAERPKGSFSTLEIQRTEQGDSAMYLCASSLEGSSNNEQFFGPGTRLTVL.

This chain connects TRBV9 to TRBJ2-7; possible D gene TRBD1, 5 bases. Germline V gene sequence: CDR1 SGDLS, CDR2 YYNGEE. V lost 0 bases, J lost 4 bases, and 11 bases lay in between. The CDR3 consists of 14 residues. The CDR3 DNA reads TGTGCCAGCAGCGTAGGGCAGGGTGGGTACGAGCAGTACTTC. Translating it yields CASSVGQGGYEQYF. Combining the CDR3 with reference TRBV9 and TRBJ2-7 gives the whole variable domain DSGVTQTPKHLITATGQRVTLRCSPRSGDLSVYWYQQSLDQGLQFLIQYYNGEERAKGNILERFSAQQFPDLHSELNLSSLELGDSALYFCASSVGQGGYEQYFGPGTRLTVT.

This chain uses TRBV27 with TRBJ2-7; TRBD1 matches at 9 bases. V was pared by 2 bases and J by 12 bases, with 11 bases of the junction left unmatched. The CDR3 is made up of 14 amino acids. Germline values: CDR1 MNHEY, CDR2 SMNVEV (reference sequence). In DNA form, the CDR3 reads TGTGCCAGCAGTTTACCGTACAGGGGGCCCTTTCGGTACTTC. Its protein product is CASSLPYRGPFRYF.

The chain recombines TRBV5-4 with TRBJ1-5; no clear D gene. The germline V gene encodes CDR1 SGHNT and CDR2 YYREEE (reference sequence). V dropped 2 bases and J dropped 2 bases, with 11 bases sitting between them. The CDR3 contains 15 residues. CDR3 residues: CASSFGGEGNQPQHF. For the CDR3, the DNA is TGTGCCAGCAGCTTCGGCGGGGAAGGCAATCAGCCCCAGCATTTT.

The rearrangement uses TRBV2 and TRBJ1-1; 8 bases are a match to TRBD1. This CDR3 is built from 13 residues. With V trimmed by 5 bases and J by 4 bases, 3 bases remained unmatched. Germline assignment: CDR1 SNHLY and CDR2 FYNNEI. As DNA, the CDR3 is TGTGCCAGCAGTAATACAGGGGGCACTGAAGCTTTCTTT. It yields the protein CASSNTGGTEAFF.

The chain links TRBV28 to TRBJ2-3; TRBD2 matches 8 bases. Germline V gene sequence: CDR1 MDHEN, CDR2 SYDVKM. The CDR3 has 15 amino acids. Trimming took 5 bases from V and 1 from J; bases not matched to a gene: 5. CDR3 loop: CASSTSGQGTDTQYF. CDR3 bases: TGTGCCAGCAGTACTAGCGGACAAGGCACAGATACGCAGTATTTT.

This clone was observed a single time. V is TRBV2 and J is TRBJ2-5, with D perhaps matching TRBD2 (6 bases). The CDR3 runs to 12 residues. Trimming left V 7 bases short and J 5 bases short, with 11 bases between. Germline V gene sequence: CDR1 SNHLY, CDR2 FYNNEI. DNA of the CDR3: TGTGCCAGCAACTTAGCGGTGGAGACCCAGTACTTC. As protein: CASNLAVETQYF.